The rows below give T cell receptor beta chains drawn from one sample of a study of shared T cell receptors in the human thymus. Clones were sequenced by immunoSEQ multiplex PCR, and TCRdb holds only the in-frame ones, with some missing. The table has 500,000 to 550,000 clones, approximately 80% seen once. The same data also went into a second study, on human thymus T cells.

What was sequenced was thymocytes. These receptors were obtained from a boy under two years old with a congenital heart defect. The CDR3 runs from the conserved cysteine through the conserved F or W. D genes are given only for firm matches. Clone size is not always given. Where it is, it says once, few, many or a class for expanded clones.

-	TRBJ2-5	TRBD1	TRBV11-3	CASSFLGQGGQETQYF	TGTGCCAGCAGCTTTTTGGGACAGGGGGGCCAAGAGACCCAGTACTTC
-	TRBJ2-7	TRBD2	TRBV5-1	CASSPREASGSYEQYF	TGCGCCAGCAGCCCCCGGGAGGCTAGCGGGAGTTACGAGCAGTACTTC
few	TRBJ2-1	TRBD2	TRBV25-1	CASSEYQLADLREQFF	TGTGCCAGCAGTGAATATCAACTAGCGGACCTCAGGGAGCAGTTCTTC
-	TRBJ1-5	-	TRBV11-2	CASSLDFYGSNQPQHF	TGTGCCAGCAGCTTAGATTTTTACGGTAGCAATCAGCCCCAGCATTTT
-	TRBJ2-7	TRBD2	TRBV12-5	CASGTSSGRLDEQYF	TGTGCTAGTGGCACCTCTAGCGGGAGGCTCGACGAGCAGTACTTC
-	TRBJ2-7	-	TRBV12-5	CASGLPHTGPYEQYF	TGTGCTAGTGGTTTGCCCCACACAGGGCCCTACGAGCAGTACTTC
few	TRBJ2-3	TRBD2	TRBV28	CASTTPGLATDTQYF	TGTGCCAGCACCACCCCGGGACTAGCAACAGATACGCAGTATTTT
few	TRBJ2-5	TRBD1	TRBV4-1	CASSPLRQGAGTQYF	TGCGCCAGCAGCCCACTCAGGCAGGGGGCCGGGACCCAGTACTTC
-	TRBJ1-1	-	TRBV9	CASSVDGSLTEAFF	TGTGCCAGCAGCGTAGACGGGAGTCTGACTGAAGCTTTCTTT
-	TRBJ2-3	TRBD2	TRBV29-1	CSVESSGRAWGTDTQYF	TGCAGCGTTGAGAGTAGCGGGAGGGCCTGGGGCACAGATACGCAGTATTTT
-	TRBJ2-1	-	TRBV12-5	CASGLVFNGSPSYNEQFF	TGTGCTAGTGGTTTGGTTTTCAACGGGAGCCCATCCTACAATGAGCAGTTCTTC
-	TRBJ2-7	TRBD1	TRBV5-3	CARSHPGQATYEQYF	TGTGCCAGAAGCCATCCTGGACAGGCTACCTACGAGCAGTACTTC
-	TRBJ2-1	TRBD2	TRBV4-2	CASSPCRLAGAPHYNEQFF	TGTGCCAGCAGCCCATGTAGACTAGCGGGAGCGCCCCACTACAATGAGCAGTTCTTC
-	TRBJ2-1	-	TRBV10-3	CAIKVDYSSYNEQFF	TGTGCCATCAAAGTGGACTACAGCTCCTACAATGAGCAGTTCTTC
few	TRBJ2-7	TRBD1	TRBV29-1	CSVAQTKDRGVLHEQYF	TGCAGCGTTGCCCAAACCAAGGACAGGGGGGTCCTGCACGAGCAGTACTTC
-	TRBJ1-1	-	TRBV5-1	CASSYENRERTEAFF	TGCGCCAGCAGTTACGAAAACAGGGAGAGGACTGAAGCTTTCTTT
once	TRBJ2-4	-	TRBV5-1	CASSSVQGLINIQYF	TGCGCCAGCAGCTCCGTACAGGGATTAATCAACATTCAGTACTTC
-	TRBJ2-7	TRBD1	TRBV15	CATSRDSHGQVDRGNEQYF	TGTGCCACCAGCAGAGATTCCCATGGACAGGTAGACAGGGGAAACGAGCAGTACTTC